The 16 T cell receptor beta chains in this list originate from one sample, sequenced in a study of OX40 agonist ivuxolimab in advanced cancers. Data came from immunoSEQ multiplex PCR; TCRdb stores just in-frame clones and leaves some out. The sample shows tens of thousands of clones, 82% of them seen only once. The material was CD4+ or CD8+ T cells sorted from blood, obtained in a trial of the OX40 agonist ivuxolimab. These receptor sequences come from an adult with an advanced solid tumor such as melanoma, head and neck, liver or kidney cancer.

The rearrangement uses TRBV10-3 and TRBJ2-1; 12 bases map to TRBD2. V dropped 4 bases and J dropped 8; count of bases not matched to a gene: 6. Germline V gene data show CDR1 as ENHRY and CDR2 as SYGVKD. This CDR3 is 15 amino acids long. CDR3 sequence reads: CAISGLAGEADEQFF. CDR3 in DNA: TGTGCCATCAGTGGACTAGCGGGGGAGGCCGATGAGCAGTTCTTC.

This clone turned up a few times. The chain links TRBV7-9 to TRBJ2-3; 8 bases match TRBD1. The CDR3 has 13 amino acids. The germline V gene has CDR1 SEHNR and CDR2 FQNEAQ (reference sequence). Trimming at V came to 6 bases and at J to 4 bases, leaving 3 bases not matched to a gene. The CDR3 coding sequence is TGTGCCAGCAGGCCGACAGGGGCAGATACGCAGTATTTT. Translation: CASRPTGADTQYF.

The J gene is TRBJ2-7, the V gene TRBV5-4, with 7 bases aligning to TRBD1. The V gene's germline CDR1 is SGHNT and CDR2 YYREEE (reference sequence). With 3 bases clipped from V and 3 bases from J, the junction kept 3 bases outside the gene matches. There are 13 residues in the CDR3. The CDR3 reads CASSSQGDYEQYF. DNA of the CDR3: TGTGCCAGCAGCTCGCAGGGGGACTACGAGCAGTACTTC.

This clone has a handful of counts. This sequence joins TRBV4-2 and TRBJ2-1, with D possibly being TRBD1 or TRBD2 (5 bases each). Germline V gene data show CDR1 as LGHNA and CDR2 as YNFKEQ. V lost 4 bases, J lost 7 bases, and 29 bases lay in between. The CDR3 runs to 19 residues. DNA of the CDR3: TGTGCCAGCAGCCTAAGGGATCAAGGGGAGTTAACTCCCTTAAATGAGCAGTTCTTC. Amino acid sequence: CASSLRDQGELTPLNEQFF.

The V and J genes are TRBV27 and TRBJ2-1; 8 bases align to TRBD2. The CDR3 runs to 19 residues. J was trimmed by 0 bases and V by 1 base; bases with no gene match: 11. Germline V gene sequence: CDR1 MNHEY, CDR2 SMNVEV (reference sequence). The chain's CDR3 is CASSLLRGVSEDSYNEQFF. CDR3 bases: TGTGCCAGCAGTTTATTGCGGGGGGTATCAGAAGACTCCTACAATGAGCAGTTCTTC.

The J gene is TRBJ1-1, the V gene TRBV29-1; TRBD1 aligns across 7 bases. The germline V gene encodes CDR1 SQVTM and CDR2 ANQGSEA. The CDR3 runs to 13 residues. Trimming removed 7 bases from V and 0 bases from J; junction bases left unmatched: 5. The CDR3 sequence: CSGRGQMNTEAFF. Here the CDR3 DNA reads TGCAGCGGCCGGGGACAGATGAACACTGAAGCTTTCTTT.

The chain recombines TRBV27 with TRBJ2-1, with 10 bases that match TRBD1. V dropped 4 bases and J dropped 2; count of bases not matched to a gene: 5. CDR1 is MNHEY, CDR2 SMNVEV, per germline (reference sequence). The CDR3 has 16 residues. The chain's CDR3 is CASSSKTGGPYNEQFF. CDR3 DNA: TGTGCCAGCAGTTCAAAGACAGGGGGCCCCTACAATGAGCAGTTCTTC.

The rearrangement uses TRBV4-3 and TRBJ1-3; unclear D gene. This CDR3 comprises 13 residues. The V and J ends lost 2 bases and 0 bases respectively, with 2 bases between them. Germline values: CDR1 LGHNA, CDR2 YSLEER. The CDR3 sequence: CASSQPSGNTIYF. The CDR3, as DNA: TGCGCCAGCAGCCAACCCTCTGGAAACACCATATATTTT.

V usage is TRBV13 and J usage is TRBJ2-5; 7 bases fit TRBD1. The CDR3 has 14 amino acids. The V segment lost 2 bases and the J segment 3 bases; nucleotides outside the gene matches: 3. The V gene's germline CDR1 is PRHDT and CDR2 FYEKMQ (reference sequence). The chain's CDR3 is CASSLRQGEETQYF. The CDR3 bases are TGTGCCAGCAGCTTAAGACAGGGCGAAGAGACCCAGTACTTC.

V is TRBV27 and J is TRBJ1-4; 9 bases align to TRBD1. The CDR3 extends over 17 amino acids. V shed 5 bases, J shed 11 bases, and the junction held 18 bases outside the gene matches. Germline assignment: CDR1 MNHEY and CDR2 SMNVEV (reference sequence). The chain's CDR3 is CASSLTSPGQGGWKLFF. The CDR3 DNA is TGTGCCAGCAGTCTAACTTCTCCGGGACAGGGAGGGTGGAAACTGTTTTTT.

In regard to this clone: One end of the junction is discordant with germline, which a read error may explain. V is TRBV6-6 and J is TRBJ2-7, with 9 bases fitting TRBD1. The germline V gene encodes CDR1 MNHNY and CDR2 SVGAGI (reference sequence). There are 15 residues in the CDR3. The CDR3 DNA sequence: TGTGCCATCAGTGTTGCCGGGACAGGGTACTACGAGCAGTACTTC. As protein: CAISVAGTGYYEQYF.

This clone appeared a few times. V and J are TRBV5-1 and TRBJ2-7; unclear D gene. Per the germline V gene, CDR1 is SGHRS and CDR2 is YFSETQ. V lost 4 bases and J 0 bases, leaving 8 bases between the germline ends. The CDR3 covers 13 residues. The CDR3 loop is CASSLRPSYEQYF. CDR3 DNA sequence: TGCGCCAGCAGCCTCCGGCCCTCCTACGAGCAGTACTTC.

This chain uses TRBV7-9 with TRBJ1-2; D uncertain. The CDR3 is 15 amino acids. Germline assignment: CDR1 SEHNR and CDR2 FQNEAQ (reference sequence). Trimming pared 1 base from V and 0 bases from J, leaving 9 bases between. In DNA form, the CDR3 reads TGTGCCAGCAGCTTAGGTGCGGGGTCTAACTATGGCTACACCTTC. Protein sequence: CASSLGAGSNYGYTF.

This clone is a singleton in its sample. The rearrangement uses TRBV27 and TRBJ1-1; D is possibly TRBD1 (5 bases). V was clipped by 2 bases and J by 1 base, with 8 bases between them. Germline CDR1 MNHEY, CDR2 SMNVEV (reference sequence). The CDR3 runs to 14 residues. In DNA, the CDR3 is TGTGCCAGCAGTTTAGTGGGGGGGAACACTGAAGCTTTCTTT. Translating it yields CASSLVGGNTEAFF.

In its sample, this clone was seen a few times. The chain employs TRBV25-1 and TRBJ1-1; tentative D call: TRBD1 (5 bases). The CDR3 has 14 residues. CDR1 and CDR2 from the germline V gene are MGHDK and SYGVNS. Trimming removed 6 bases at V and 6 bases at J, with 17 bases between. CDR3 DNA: TGTGCCAGCAGCCCAATGACAGTCCCCCCTGAAGCTTTCTTT. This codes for CASSPMTVPPEAFF.

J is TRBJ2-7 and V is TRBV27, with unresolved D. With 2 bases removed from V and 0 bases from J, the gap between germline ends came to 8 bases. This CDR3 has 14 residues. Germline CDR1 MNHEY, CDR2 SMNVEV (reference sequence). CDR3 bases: TGTGCCAGCAGTTTAATGCCCAGCTCCTACGAGCAGTACTTC. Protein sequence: CASSLMPSSYEQYF.